Listed here are 18 T cell receptor beta chains from one sample, sequenced in a study. TCRdb analysed the 5' RACE reads with MiXCR anew, one entry per CDR3 protein. Altogether roughly 7,700 distinct CDR3 sequences are present, 65% to 70% being singletons, with the ten largest covering about 4.5%. The sequencing sample was made of tumor-infiltrating naive CD4+ T cells sorted from the breast tumor. Subset in this sample: naive CD4+ T cells, CD4+CD45RA+CD25-. The receptors were gathered from a female donor with breast cancer.

The rearrangement links TRBV5-1 to TRBJ1-3; the match to TRBD1 covers 7 bases. Unmatched junction bases numbered 10, after V lost 4 bases and J lost 0 bases. The CDR3 extends over 17 amino acids. From germline, CDR1 is SGHRS and CDR2 YFSETQ. CDR3 residues: CASSAQGGTASGNTIYF. In nucleotides, the CDR3 is TGCGCCAGCAGCGCTCAGGGGGGGACAGCCTCTGGAAACACCATATATTTT.

The V and J genes are TRBV6-5 and TRBJ1-6; D is unclear. V lost 4 bases to trimming and J lost 3 bases, with 4 bases between them. The CDR3 covers 13 residues. Germline-derived CDR1 and CDR2 are MNHEY and SVGAGI. The CDR3 sequence: CASSFNYNSPLHF. In nucleotides, the CDR3 is TGTGCCAGCAGTTTCAACTATAATTCACCCCTCCACTTT.

About this clonotype: The final CDR3 position lacks the conserved phenylalanine or tryptophan, pointing to a likely read error. For the CDR3, the DNA is TGCAGTGCTACGCCAGCCCTAGCGGCAGCTATCGAGCAGTACCTC. Its translation: CSATPALAAAIEQYL. This chain joins TRBV20-1 and TRBJ2-7; 7 bases map to TRBD2. Germline V lookup: CDR1 DFQATT, CDR2 SNEGSKA (reference sequence). The CDR3 runs 15 residues. Germline trimming cut 4 bases from V and 6 bases from J; bases unmatched to any gene: 15.

The rearrangement links TRBV20-1 to TRBJ1-2; D might be TRBD1 (5 bases). The CDR3 is made up of 15 amino acids. The germline V gene has CDR1 DFQATT and CDR2 SNEGSKA (reference sequence). V dropped 3 bases and J dropped 4 bases, with 18 bases sitting between them. CDR3 protein: CSASLEEGQGYGYTF. The CDR3 bases are TGCAGTGCTAGCCTTGAGGAGGGGCAAGGCTATGGCTACACCTTC.

This clonotype was counted only a few times. The chain recombines TRBV5-1 with TRBJ2-7; D possibly matches TRBD1 or TRBD2 (6 bases each). Between the trimmed V and J ends, which lost 6 bases and 5 bases, there was a span of 15 bases. The CDR3 totals 13 residues. Per the germline V gene, CDR1 is SGHRS and CDR2 is YFSETQ. In nucleotides, the CDR3 is TGCGCCAGCACCGGGGGCGCGTTAGACGAGCAGTACTTC. Translating it yields CASTGGALDEQYF. The variable domain in full, completed from reference TRBV5-1 and TRBJ2-7, reads KAGVTQTPRYLIKTRGQQVTLSCSPISGHRSVSWYQQTPGQGLQFLFEYFSETQRNKGNFPGRFSGRQFSNSRSEMNVSTLELGDSALYLCASTGGALDEQYFGPGTRLTVT.

The chain is built from TRBV30 and TRBJ2-3, with D possibly TRBD2 on 6 matching bases. Germline CDR1 and CDR2: GTSNPN and SVGIG (reference sequence). Trimming pared 1 base from V and 0 bases from J, leaving 11 bases between. The CDR3 runs 15 residues. CDR3 coding DNA: TGTGCCTGGAGTGGACTAGGGTCTAGCACAGATACGCAGTATTTT. Encoded protein: CAWSGLGSSTDTQYF.

This clonotype was picked up a small number of times. The rearrangement uses TRBV7-2 and TRBJ2-2; possible D gene TRBD2, 6 bases. The V end lost 6 bases, the J end lost 4 bases, and 12 bases lay between the germline ends. Germline assignment: CDR1 SGHTA and CDR2 FQGNSA. The CDR3 length is 14 residues. The CDR3 spells CASSFGGFTGELFF. The CDR3 DNA follows: TGTGCCAGCAGTTTCGGAGGGTTCACCGGGGAGCTGTTTTTT.

This chain joins TRBV6-5 and TRBJ2-2, with D possibly being TRBD2 (6 bases). The V and J ends lost 2 bases and 6 bases respectively, with 13 bases between them. Germline V gives CDR1 MNHEY, CDR2 SVGAGI. The CDR3 sequence is 15 residues long. The chain's CDR3 is CASSYGGNRAGELFF. The CDR3, as DNA: TGTGCCAGCAGTTACGGCGGGAATAGGGCCGGGGAGCTGTTTTTT.

This sequence joins TRBV3-1 and TRBJ2-2; 10 bases agree with TRBD2. CDR1 is LGHDT, CDR2 YNNKEL, per germline (reference sequence). CDR3 length equals 15 residues. The V gene end was trimmed by 2 bases and the J gene end by 6 bases; junction bases not matched to a gene: 3. The CDR3 nucleotides are TGTGCCAGCAGCCAAAGCGGGGGGGCCGCCGGGGAGCTGTTTTTT. Protein product: CASSQSGGAAGELFF. The variable domain in full, with the rest retrieved from reference TRBV3-1 and TRBJ2-2, is DTAVSQTPKYLVTQMGNDKSIKCEQNLGHDTMYWYKQDSKKFLKIMFSYNNKELIINETVPNRFSPKSPDKAHLNLHINSLELGDSAVYFCASSQSGGAAGELFFGEGSRLTVL.

The chain has TRBV20-1 and TRBJ1-2; 9 bases are shared with TRBD1. Germline V lookup: CDR1 DFQATT, CDR2 SNEGSKA (reference sequence). The CDR3 consists of 11 residues. CDR3 protein: CRLTGGYGYTF. The CDR3 bases are TGCAGGCTGACAGGGGGCTATGGCTACACCTTC.

V is TRBV5-6 and J is TRBJ2-3, with 8 bases lining up with TRBD2. The junction had 7 bases not matched to a gene; V was cut back by 2 bases and J by 2 bases. Germline CDR1 reads SGHDT; CDR2 reads YYEEEE. This CDR3 has 16 amino acids. CDR3 protein: CASSFRVRGATDTQYF. The CDR3 bases are TGTGCCAGCAGCTTCCGTGTGCGGGGGGCCACAGATACGCAGTATTTT.

The chain employs TRBV20-1 and TRBJ2-5; no firm D call. V was pared by 6 bases and J by 1 base, with 12 bases between. The CDR3 has 13 amino acids. Germline V CDR1 and CDR2: DFQATT, SNEGSKA (reference sequence). The CDR3 spells CSASQQSQETQYF. The CDR3 nucleotides are TGCAGTGCCAGCCAACAGTCCCAAGAGACCCAGTACTTC.

This clonotype was recorded only once. The chain is built from TRBV6-1 and TRBJ1-6; possibly TRBD1 for D (5 bases). In germline, CDR1 is MNHNS, CDR2 SASEGT. Trimming pared 1 base from V and 8 bases from J, leaving 6 bases between. The CDR3 length is 13 residues. CDR3 amino acids: CASSEVGDSPLHF. CDR3 nucleotide sequence: TGTGCCAGCAGTGAAGTGGGGGATTCACCCCTCCACTTT.

Regarding this clonotype: Sequence at one end of the junction differs from germline and may be a read error. The chain links TRBV11-2 to TRBJ1-1, with TRBD1 identical over 12 bases. Germline CDR1 is SGHAT and CDR2 is FQNNGV. CDR3 length: 13 amino acids. The CDR3 loop reads CASRGQGAVEASF. CDR3 nucleotide sequence: TGTGCCAGCAGGGGACAGGGGGCGGTTGAAGCTTCCTTT.

The gene calls are TRBV7-3 and TRBJ2-1; D perhaps matches TRBD1 (6 bases). The V gene lost 4 bases and the J gene lost 8 bases, with 12 bases spanning the gap. Germline loops: CDR1 SGHTA, CDR2 FQGTGA. This CDR3 is built from 13 residues. CDR3 in amino acids: CASSSTGLYEQFF. CDR3 nucleotide sequence: TGTGCCAGCAGCTCGACAGGCCTGTATGAGCAGTTCTTC.

The rearrangement joins TRBV20-1 to TRBJ2-3; either TRBD1 or TRBD2 may supply D (5 bases each). The CDR3 is made up of 17 amino acids. The V and J ends lost 3 bases and 5 bases respectively, with 24 bases between them. Germline CDR1 is DFQATT and CDR2 is SNEGSKA (reference sequence). CDR3 DNA sequence: TGCAGTGCTAGCGCTCCGGGACGCCAAAAACCGGGAGATACGCAGTATTTT. It specifies CSASAPGRQKPGDTQYF.

This chain uses TRBV4-1 with TRBJ2-7, with 8 bases lining up with TRBD1. The V and J ends lost 5 bases and 3 bases, in that order; junction bases with no gene match: 6. There are 14 residues in the CDR3. Germline CDR1 is MGHRA and CDR2 is YSYEKL. CDR3 coding DNA: TGCGCCAGCAGCAGAAGGGACAGGTACTACGAGCAGTACTTC. Its translation is CASSRRDRYYEQYF.

V and J are TRBV12-3 or TRBV12-4 and TRBJ2-1, with 10 positions matching TRBD2. This CDR3 region has 14 residues. Unmatched junction bases numbered 4, after V lost 2 bases and J lost 9 bases. CDR3 DNA: TGTGCCAGCAGTTTACTAGCGGGAGCGGGTGAGCAGTTCTTC. It translates to CASSLLAGAGEQFF.